The clone carrying this T cell receptor beta chain was detected ten times or more. Trimming shortened V by 3 bases and J by 9 bases, and 12 bases separated the two germline ends. Germline CDR1 DFQATT, CDR2 SNEGSKA (reference sequence). The CDR3 length is 12 residues. This record comes from a study of spatial heterogeneity in lung cancer. About the study: Median follow-up for sequenced PBMC samples was approximately 2 years after resection, when such samples existed. Alpha-chain detections were consistently fewer than beta-chain detections among the sequences. There were, on average, more than eight raw-read appearances for each unique TCR and UMI combination.

Indicated time point: blood at routine non-recurrence follow-up after resection. The study sequenced unsorted whole RNA from tumor, nontumor lung or frozen PBMC. Every TCR cDNA molecule carried a tag that served as a unique molecular identifier. One entry per CDR3 protein, called by TCRdb with MiXCR from the 5' RACE reads. The sample contains some 120,000 distinct CDR3 sequences, 9.5% to 15% of which appear only once. The chain has TRBV20-1 and TRBJ2-1; D perhaps matches TRBD2 (7 bases). The sequenced sample was PBMCs, obtained at follow-up. The TCR originated in a male donor with early-stage non-small cell lung cancer. CDR3 sequence reads: CSASPGGREQFF. Here the CDR3 DNA reads TGCAGTGCTAGTCCGGGGGGCCGTGAGCAGTTCTTC.